The 15 T cell receptor beta chains in this list originate from one sample, sequenced in a study of blood T cell repertoires in COVID-19 (dated by TCRdb to the early 2020s). The method was the immunoSEQ multiplex PCR assay. TCRdb stores this immuneACCESS table with in-frame sequences only. Part of the clones is absent; in the studies checked, under half of the shortfall reflects unresolved V genes, and no reason is known for the rest. The table for this sample lists 250,000 to 300,000 clones; more than 85% of them were counted only once. The top ten clonotypes cover less than 4.5% of the sample. Sample: peripheral blood. Source of these receptors: a man aged 18 to 35 with active or convalescent COVID-19.

This clone has only one observation. V is TRBV6-5 and J is TRBJ2-2, with 8 bases identical to TRBD2. The CDR3 is 15 amino acids. Germline V gene data show CDR1 as MNHEY and CDR2 as SVGAGI. Unmatched junction bases numbered 6, after V lost 3 bases and J lost 6 bases. The CDR3 DNA sequence: TGTGCCAGCAGTTATCAGCGGGGGTGGGCCGGGGAGCTGTTTTTT. Translating gives CASSYQRGWAGELFF.

V gene TRBV30 combines with J gene TRBJ1-1; TRBD1 is a possible D gene (6 bases). The V and J ends lost 4 bases and 3 bases respectively, with 12 bases between them. CDR1 and CDR2 from the germline V gene are GTSNPN and SVGIG (reference sequence). The CDR3 consists of 13 residues. CDR3 nucleotide sequence: TGTGCCTGGAAGGGGGATGGGTACACTGAAGCTTTCTTT. As protein: CAWKGDGYTEAFF.

The chain's CDR3 is CASSEALRGKGWAFF. CDR3 in DNA: TGTGCCAGCAGTGAAGCGCTTCGGGGGAAAGGTTGGGCTTTCTTT. J is TRBJ1-1 and V is TRBV6-1, with a weak D call TRBD1 (5 bases). The V gene's germline CDR1 is MNHNS and CDR2 SASEGT. The CDR3 length is 15 residues. The V end was cut by 0 bases, the J end by 11 bases, with 19 bases between.

This clone came up once. V gene TRBV11-2 combines with J gene TRBJ2-2; TRBD2 agrees at 7 bases. V gave up 5 bases and J gave up 2 bases; unmatched junction bases: 11. CDR3 length: 17 amino acids. Looked up from germline, CDR1 is SGHAT and CDR2 is FQNNGV. CDR3: CASSPSVRGGNTGELFF. CDR3 nucleotide sequence: TGTGCCAGCAGCCCCTCTGTACGCGGGGGTAACACCGGGGAGCTGTTTTTT.

The rearrangement joins TRBV12-5 to TRBJ2-7, with 8 positions matching TRBD2. The CDR3 consists of 21 residues. The ends lost 3 bases at V and 1 base at J; junction bases unmatched: 23. CDR1 is LGHNT, CDR2 FRNRAP, per germline. CDR3 region: CASGLVPSGAASGSISYEQYF. CDR3 nucleotide sequence: TGTGCTAGTGGTTTAGTACCATCGGGGGCGGCGAGCGGGAGTATTTCCTACGAGCAGTACTTC.

The chain joins TRBV3-1 (or the pseudogene TRBV3-2) to TRBJ1-2; a possible D gene is TRBD1 (5 bases). Germline values: CDR1 LGHDT, CDR2 YNNKEL (reference sequence). This CDR3 is 13 amino acids long. Trimming stripped 0 bases from V and 9 bases from J, with 11 bases between. The CDR3 nucleotides are TGTGCCAGCAGCCAAGATGGGGCATCAAGCTACACCTTC. This encodes CASSQDGASSYTF.

This clone was recorded once. The chain employs TRBV6-5 and TRBJ1-1; D possibly corresponds to TRBD1 (5 bases). The CDR3 is 14 amino acids. V lost 2 bases and J 10 bases, leaving 17 bases between the germline ends. Looked up from germline, CDR1 is MNHEY and CDR2 is SVGAGI. CDR3 loop: CASSYADSLQLAFF. CDR3 sequence (DNA): TGTGCCAGCAGTTACGCAGACAGCCTTCAACTAGCTTTCTTT.

The genes are TRBV20-1 and TRBJ2-7, with D maybe TRBD1 (5 bases). Trimming pared 7 bases from V and 7 bases from J, leaving 14 bases between. This CDR3 has 11 residues. Germline lookup yields CDR1 DFQATT and CDR2 SNEGSKA (reference sequence). CDR3 sequence (DNA): TGCAGTGAGCGACCCAAGGGGGAGCAGTACTTC. Amino acid sequence: CSERPKGEQYF.

This clone was seen a single time. J is TRBJ2-5 and V is TRBV7-3; no reliable D call. In germline, CDR1 is SGHTA, CDR2 FQGTGA. Trimming pared 4 bases from V and 2 bases from J, leaving 2 bases between. This CDR3 has 11 residues. In DNA form, the CDR3 reads TGTGCCAGCAGCTCGCAAGAGACCCAGTACTTC. It yields the protein CASSSQETQYF. Using reference TRBV7-3 and TRBJ2-5 for the parts outside the CDR3, the full variable domain is GAGVSQTPSNKVTEKGKYVELRCDPISGHTALYWYRQSLGQGPEFLIYFQGTGAADDSGLPNDRFFAVRPEGSVSTLKIQRTERGDSAVYLCASSSQETQYFGPGTRLLVL.

The V and J genes are TRBV30 and TRBJ2-5; 12 positions match TRBD2. Looked up from germline, CDR1 is GTSNPN and CDR2 is SVGIG (reference sequence). The ends lost 4 bases at V and 5 bases at J; junction bases unmatched: 2. There are 13 residues in the CDR3. CDR3 in amino acids: CAWTSGRVETQYF. CDR3 nucleotides: TGTGCCTGGACTAGCGGGAGGGTTGAGACCCAGTACTTC.

This clone was seen more than once but under ten times. CDR3 sequence reads: CASRDGGDYEQYF. The CDR3 region has the DNA TGTGCCAGCAGAGATGGGGGGGACTACGAGCAGTACTTC. The chain is built from TRBV5-4 and TRBJ2-7; TRBD2 agrees at 7 bases. Germline V lookup: CDR1 SGHNT, CDR2 YYREEE (reference sequence). Trimming at V came to 5 bases and at J to 3 bases, leaving 5 bases not matched to a gene. The CDR3 runs 13 residues.

This clone occurred once. The CDR3 sequence is CASSYSLREGLDTQYF. The CDR3 nucleotides are TGTGCCAGCAGTTACTCCTTGCGGGAGGGCTTAGATACGCAGTATTTT. The chain uses TRBV6-5 and TRBJ2-3; TRBD2 matches 9 bases. V lost 0 bases to trimming and J lost 5 bases; unmatched junction nucleotides: 6. Germline lookup yields CDR1 MNHEY and CDR2 SVGAGI. The CDR3 runs to 16 residues.

The J gene is TRBJ1-1, the V gene TRBV27, with 7 bases aligning to TRBD1. The CDR3 runs to 14 residues. V shed 7 bases, J shed 4 bases, and the junction held 9 bases outside the gene matches. Per germline, CDR1 MNHEY and CDR2 SMNVEV (reference sequence). The CDR3 DNA reads TGTGCCAGCACCCGACAGGGTCCTGGCACTGAAGCTTTCTTT. This translates into CASTRQGPGTEAFF.

CDR3 coding DNA: TGCGCCAGCAGCCAAGAAGCGGGACAGGCATTCCACGAGCAGTACTTC. It codes for CASSQEAGQAFHEQYF. This chain connects TRBV4-1 to TRBJ2-7; a possible D gene is TRBD1 (8 bases). The CDR3 covers 16 residues. Germline CDR1 MGHRA, CDR2 YSYEKL. V lost 0 bases, J lost 5 bases, and 17 bases lay in between.

The chain couples TRBV5-5 to TRBJ1-2; D is undetermined. This CDR3 is 16 amino acids long. The germline V gene has CDR1 SGHKS and CDR2 YYEKEE (reference sequence). The V gene lost 4 bases and the J gene lost 0 bases, with 16 bases spanning the gap. In nucleotides, the CDR3 is TGTGCCAGCAGCCACGACGGGGATAGGACTAACTATGGCTACACCTTC. Amino acid sequence: CASSHDGDRTNYGYTF.